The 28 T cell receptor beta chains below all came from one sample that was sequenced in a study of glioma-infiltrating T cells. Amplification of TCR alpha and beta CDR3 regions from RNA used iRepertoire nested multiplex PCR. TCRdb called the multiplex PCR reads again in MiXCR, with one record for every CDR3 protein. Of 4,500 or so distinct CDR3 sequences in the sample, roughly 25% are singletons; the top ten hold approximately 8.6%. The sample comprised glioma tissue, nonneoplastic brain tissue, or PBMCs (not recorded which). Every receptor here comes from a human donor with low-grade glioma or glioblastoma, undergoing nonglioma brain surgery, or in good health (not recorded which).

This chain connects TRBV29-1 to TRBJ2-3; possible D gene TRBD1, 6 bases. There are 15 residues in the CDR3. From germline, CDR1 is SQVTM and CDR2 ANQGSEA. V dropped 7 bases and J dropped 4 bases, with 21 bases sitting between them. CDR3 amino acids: CSAETPGAEADTQYF. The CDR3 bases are TGCAGCGCCGAAACCCCAGGGGCAGAGGCAGATACGCAGTATTTT.

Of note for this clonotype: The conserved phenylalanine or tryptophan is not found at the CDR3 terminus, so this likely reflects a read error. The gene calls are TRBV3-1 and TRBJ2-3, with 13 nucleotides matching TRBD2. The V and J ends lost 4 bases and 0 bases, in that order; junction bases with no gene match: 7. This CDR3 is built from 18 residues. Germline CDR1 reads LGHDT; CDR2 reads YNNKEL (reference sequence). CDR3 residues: CASSPGLAGASSTDTQYL. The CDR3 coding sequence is TGTGCCAGCAGCCCCGGACTAGCGGGGGCCTCTAGCACAGATACGCAGTATCTT.

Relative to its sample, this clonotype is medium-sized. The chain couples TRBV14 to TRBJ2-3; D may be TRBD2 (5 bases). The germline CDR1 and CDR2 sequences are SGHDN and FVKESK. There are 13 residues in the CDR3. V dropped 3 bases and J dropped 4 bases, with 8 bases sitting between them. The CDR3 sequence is CASSQGEADTQYF. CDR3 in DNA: TGTGCCAGCAGCCAGGGAGAGGCAGATACGCAGTATTTT.

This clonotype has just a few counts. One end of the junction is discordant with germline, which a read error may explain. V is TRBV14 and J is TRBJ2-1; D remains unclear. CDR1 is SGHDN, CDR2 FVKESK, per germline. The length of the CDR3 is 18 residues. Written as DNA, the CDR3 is TGTGCCAGCGGCCAAGATCCCAGCATCAAACCGCTTTTAAATGAGCAGTTCTTC. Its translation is CASGQDPSIKPLLNEQFF.

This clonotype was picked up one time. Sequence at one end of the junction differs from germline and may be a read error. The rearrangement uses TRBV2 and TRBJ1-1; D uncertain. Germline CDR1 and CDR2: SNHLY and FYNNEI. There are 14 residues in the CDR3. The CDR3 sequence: CVSSAVAENTEAFF. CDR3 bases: TGTGTCAGCAGCGCTGTGGCAGAGAACACTGAAGCTTTCTTT. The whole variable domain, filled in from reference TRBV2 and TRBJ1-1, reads EPEVTQTPSHQVTQMGQEVILRCVPISNHLYFYWYRQILGQKVEFLVSFYNNEISEKSEIFDDQFSVERPDGSNFTLKIRSTKLEDSAMYFCVSSAVAENTEAFFGQGTRLTVV.

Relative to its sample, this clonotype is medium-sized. Here the CDR3 reads CASSLGEANEQFF. DNA of the CDR3: TGTGCCAGCAGCTTAGGCGAAGCCAATGAGCAGTTCTTC. The chain combines TRBV7-3 with TRBJ2-1, with no clear D. The CDR3 length is 13 residues. Germline V gene lookup returns CDR1 SGHTA and CDR2 FQGTGA. V lost 2 bases, J lost 6 bases, and 8 bases lay in between.

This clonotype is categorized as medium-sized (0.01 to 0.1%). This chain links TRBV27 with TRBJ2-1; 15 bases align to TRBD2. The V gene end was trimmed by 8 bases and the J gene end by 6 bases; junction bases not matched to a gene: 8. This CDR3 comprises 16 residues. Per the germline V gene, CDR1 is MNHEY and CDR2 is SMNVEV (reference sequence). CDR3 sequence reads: CASRWTSGGALNEQFF. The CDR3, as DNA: TGTGCCAGCCGGTGGACTAGCGGGGGGGCTCTCAATGAGCAGTTCTTC.

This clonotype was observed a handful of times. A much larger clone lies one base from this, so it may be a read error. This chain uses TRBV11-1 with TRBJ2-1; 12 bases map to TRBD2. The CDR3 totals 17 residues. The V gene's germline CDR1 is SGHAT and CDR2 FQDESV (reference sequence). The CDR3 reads CASSPSGGAIIYNEQLF. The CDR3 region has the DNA TGTGCCAGCAGCCCTAGCGGGGGGGCTATTATTTACAATGAGCAGCTCTTC.

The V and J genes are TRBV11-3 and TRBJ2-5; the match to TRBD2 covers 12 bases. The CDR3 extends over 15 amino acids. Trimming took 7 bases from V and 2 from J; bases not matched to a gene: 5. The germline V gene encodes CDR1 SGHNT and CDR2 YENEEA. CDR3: CASTLAGGDQETQYF. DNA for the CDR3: TGTGCCAGCACGCTAGCGGGGGGGGATCAAGAGACCCAGTACTTC.

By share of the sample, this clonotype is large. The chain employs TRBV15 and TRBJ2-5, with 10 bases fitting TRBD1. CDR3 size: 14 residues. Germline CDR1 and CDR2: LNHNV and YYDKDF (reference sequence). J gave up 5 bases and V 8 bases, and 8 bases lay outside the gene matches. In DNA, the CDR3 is TGTGCCACCTCGGACAGGGGGAGAGAGGAGACCCAGTACTTC. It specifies CATSDRGREETQYF.

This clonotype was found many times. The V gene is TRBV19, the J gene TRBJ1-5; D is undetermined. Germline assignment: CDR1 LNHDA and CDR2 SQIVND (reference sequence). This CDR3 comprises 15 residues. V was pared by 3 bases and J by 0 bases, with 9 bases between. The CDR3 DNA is TGTGCCAGTAGTATGGCGGAATATAGCAATCAGCCCCAGCATTTT. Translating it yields CASSMAEYSNQPQHF.

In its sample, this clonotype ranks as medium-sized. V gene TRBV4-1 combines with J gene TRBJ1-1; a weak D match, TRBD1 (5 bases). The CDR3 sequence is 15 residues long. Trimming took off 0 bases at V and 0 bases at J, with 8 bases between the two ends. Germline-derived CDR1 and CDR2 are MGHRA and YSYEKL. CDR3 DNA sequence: TGCGCCAGCAGCCAAGATCGGGGGGTGAACACTGAAGCTTTCTTT. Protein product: CASSQDRGVNTEAFF.

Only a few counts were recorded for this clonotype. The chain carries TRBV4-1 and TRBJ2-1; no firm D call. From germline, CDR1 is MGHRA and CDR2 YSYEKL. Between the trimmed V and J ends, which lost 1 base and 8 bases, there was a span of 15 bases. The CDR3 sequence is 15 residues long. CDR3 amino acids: CASSQVAGRKHEQFF. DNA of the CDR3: TGCGCCAGCAGCCAAGTTGCAGGAAGGAAACATGAGCAGTTCTTC.

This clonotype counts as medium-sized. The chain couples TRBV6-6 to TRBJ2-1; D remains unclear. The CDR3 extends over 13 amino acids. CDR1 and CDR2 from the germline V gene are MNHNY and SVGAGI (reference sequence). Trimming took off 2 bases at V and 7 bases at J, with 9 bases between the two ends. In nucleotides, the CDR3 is TGTGCCAGCAGTTACAGGCCGACAAATGAGCAGTTCTTC. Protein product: CASSYRPTNEQFF.

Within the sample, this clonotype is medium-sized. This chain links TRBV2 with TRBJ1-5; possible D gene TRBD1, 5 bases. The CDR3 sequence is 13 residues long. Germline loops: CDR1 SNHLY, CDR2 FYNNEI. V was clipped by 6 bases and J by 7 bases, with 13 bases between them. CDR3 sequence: CASRRGLGQPQHF. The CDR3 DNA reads TGTGCCAGCAGGAGGGGACTCGGGCAGCCCCAGCATTTT.

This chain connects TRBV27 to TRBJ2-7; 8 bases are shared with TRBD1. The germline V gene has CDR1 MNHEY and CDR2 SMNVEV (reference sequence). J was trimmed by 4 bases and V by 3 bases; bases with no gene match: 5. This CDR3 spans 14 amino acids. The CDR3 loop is CASSFGQGRYEQYF. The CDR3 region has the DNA TGTGCCAGCAGTTTTGGACAGGGCAGGTACGAGCAGTACTTC.

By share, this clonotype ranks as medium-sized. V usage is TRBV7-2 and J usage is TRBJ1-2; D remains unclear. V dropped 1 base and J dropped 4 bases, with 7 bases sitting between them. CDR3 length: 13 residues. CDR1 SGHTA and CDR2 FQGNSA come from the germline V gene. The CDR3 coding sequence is TGTGCCAGCAGCTTAGATTTAATCTATGGCTACACCTTC. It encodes CASSLDLIYGYTF.

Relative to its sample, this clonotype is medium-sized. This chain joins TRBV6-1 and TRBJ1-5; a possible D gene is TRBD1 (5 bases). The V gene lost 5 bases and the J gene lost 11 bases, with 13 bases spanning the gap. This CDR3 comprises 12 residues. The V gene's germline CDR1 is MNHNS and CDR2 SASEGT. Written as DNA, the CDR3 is TGTGCCAGCAGTTTCAACTCGGGGGCCCAGCATTTT. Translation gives CASSFNSGAQHF.

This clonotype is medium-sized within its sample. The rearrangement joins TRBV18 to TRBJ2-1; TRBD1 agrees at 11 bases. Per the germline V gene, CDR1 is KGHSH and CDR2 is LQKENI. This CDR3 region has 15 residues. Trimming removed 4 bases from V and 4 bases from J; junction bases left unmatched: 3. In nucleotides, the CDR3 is TGTGCCAGCTCACGGGGACAGGGGGAGTACAATGAGCAGTTCTTC. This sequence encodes CASSRGQGEYNEQFF.

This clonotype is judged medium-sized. The CDR3 protein is CASSYSPTGTEQYF. Written as DNA, the CDR3 is TGTGCCAGCAGTTACTCGCCGACAGGGACCGAGCAGTACTTC. This chain uses TRBV6-6 with TRBJ2-7, with 7 nucleotides matching TRBD1. V was pared by 0 bases and J by 6 bases, with 5 bases of the junction left unmatched. Germline values: CDR1 MNHNY, CDR2 SVGAGI (reference sequence). CDR3 length equals 14 residues.

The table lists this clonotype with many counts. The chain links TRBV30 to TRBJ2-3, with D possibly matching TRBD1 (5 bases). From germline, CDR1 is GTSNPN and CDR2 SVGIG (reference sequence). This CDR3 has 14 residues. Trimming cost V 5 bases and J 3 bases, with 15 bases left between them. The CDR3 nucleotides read TGTGCCTGGGCCAGGGCCCAGTGGACAGATACGCAGTATTTT. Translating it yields CAWARAQWTDTQYF.

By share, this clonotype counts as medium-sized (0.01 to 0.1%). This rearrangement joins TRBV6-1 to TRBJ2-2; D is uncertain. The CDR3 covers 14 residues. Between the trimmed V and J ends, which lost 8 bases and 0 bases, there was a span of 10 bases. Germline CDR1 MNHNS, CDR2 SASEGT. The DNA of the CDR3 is TGTGCCAGCCTTCTAGTCCCGAACACCGGGGAGCTGTTTTTT. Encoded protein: CASLLVPNTGELFF.

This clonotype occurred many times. The CDR3 is CASSPRQGTQETQYF. CDR3 nucleotide sequence: TGTGCCAGCAGCCCAAGACAGGGGACCCAAGAGACCCAGTACTTC. V usage is TRBV5-4 and J usage is TRBJ2-5; 8 nucleotides align to TRBD1. Germline values: CDR1 SGHNT, CDR2 YYREEE (reference sequence). The length of the CDR3 is 15 residues. V was pared by 4 bases and J by 1 base, with 6 bases of the junction left unmatched. Filled out from reference TRBV5-4 and TRBJ2-5, the complete variable domain reads ETGVTQSPTHLIKTRGQQVTLRCSSQSGHNTVSWYQQALGQGPQFIFQYYREEENGRGNFPPRFSGLQFPNYSSELNVNALELDDSALYLCASSPRQGTQETQYFGPGTRLLVL.

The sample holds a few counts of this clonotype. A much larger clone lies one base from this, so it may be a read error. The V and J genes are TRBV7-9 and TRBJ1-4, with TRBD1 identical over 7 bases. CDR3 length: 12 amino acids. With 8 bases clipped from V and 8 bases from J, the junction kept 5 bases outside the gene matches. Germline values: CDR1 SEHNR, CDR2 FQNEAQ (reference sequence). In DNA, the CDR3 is TGTGCCAGCGTCAGGGGGGGCGAAAAACTGTTTTTT. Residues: CASVRGGEKLFF.

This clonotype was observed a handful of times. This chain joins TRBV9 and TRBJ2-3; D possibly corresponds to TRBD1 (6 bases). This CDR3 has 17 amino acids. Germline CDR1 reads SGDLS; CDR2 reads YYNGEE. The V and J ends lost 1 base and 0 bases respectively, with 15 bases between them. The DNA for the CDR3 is TGTGCCAGCAGCGTAAATACCTGGACAGCTAGCACAGATACGCAGTATTTT. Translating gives CASSVNTWTASTDTQYF.

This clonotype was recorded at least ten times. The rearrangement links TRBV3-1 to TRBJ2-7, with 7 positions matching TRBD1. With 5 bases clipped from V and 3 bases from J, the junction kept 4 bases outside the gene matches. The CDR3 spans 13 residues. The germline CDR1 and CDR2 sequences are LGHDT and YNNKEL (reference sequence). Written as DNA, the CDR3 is TGTGCCAGCAGCTTGGGACAGCGCTACGAGCAGTACGTC. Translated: CASSLGQRYEQYV.

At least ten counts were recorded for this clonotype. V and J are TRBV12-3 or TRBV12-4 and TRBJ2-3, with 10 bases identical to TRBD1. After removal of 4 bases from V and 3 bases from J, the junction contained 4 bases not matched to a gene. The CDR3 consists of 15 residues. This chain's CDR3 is CASSSTGGRTDTQYF. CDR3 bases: TGTGCCAGCAGTTCGACAGGGGGCAGGACAGATACGCAGTATTTT.

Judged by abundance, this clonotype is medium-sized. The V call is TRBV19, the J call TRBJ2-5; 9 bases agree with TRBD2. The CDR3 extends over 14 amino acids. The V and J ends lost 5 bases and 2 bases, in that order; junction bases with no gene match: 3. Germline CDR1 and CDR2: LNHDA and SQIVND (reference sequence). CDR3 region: CASSLAGLQETQYF. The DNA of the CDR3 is TGTGCCAGTAGTCTAGCGGGGCTTCAAGAGACCCAGTACTTC.